This T cell receptor beta chain was sequenced in a study of shared clonotypes between healthy human individuals. The method was immunoSEQ multiplex PCR; TCRdb's version includes in-frame clones alone and lacks a portion of them. The repertoire holds about 1 million clones, with under 80% as singletons. The source material was memory CD4+ T cells sorted from blood. The subset denotes: CD45RA-negative fraction. The receptor's source is a young man in good health.

CDR3 amino acids: CASSQGSGVMTTQYF. In DNA form, the CDR3 reads TGCGCCAGCAGCCAAGGGTCGGGGGTCATGACGACCCAGTACTTC. The V call is TRBV4-3, the J call TRBJ2-5; tentatively, D is TRBD2 (6 bases). Germline V lookup: CDR1 LGHNA, CDR2 YSLEER. V lost 1 base and J lost 7, with 16 bases in between. The CDR3 consists of 15 residues.